This T cell receptor (beta chain) was identified in a study of blood T cell repertoires in COVID-19. Study-wide background: There were acute and convalescent COVID-19 samples, and they came from the United States, Italy and Spain. The cDNA or gDNA used as material had been derived from T cells, B-cell-depleted T cells, or PBMCs.

Germline V lookup: CDR1 SGHTA, CDR2 FQGNSA. The CDR3 extends over 13 amino acids. V shed 4 bases and J shed 3 bases, with 9 bases lying between them. As originally analysed: Nucleated cell counts were estimated from reference gene primer amplification. The data were produced by immunoSEQ multiplex PCR, yet TCRdb's version contains in-frame clones alone and is incomplete. V and J calls and clone size are those listed in that table; D and trimming were worked out from the DNA. The table lists roughly 140,000 clones, roughly 82% of them singletons, with 10% in the top ten. The TCR sequence derives from a man aged 55 to 70 with active or convalescent COVID-19. Sequenced: peripheral blood. The J gene is TRBJ1-1, the V gene TRBV7-2; D might be TRBD1 (5 bases). The CDR3 DNA follows: TGTGCCAGCAGCTGGGGGGTGGACACTGAAGCTTTCTTT. Protein: CASSWGVDTEAFF.